This T cell receptor (beta chain) was captured in a study of blood T cell repertoires in COVID-19. Per germline, CDR1 LNHDA and CDR2 SQIVND (reference sequence). CDR3 length equals 13 residues. Trimming stripped 7 bases from V and 2 bases from J, with 9 bases between. The repertoire was sequenced with immunoSEQ multiplex PCR; TCRdb's copy has only in-frame clones and lacks some. The sample holds about 290,000 clones, approximately 80% seen once. The sequence was obtained from a woman aged 45-59 years with active or convalescent COVID-19. The chain recombines TRBV19 with TRBJ1-5, with D tentatively TRBD1 (5 bases). The sequenced sample was peripheral blood. As DNA, the CDR3 is TGTGCCAGTAAGGGCAGGGGCAATCAGCCCCAGCATTTT. This gives the protein CASKGRGNQPQHF.